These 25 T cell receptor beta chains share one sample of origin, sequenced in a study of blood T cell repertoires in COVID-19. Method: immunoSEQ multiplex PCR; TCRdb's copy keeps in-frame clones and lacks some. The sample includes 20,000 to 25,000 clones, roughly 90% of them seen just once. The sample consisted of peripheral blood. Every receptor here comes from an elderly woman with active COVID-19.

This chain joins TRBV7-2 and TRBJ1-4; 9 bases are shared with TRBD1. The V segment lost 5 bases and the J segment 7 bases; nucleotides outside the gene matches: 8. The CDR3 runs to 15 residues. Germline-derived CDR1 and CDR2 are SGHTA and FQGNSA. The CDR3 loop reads CASSPPGQGREKLFF. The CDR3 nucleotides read TGTGCCAGCAGCCCCCCGGGACAGGGCCGTGAAAAACTGTTTTTT.

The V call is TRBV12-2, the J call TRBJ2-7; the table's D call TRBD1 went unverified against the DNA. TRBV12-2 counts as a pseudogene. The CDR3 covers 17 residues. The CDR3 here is CASRFTPGQMSSYEQYF. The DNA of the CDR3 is TGTGCAAGTCGCTTTACTCCGGGACAGATGAGCTCCTACGAGCAGTACTTC.

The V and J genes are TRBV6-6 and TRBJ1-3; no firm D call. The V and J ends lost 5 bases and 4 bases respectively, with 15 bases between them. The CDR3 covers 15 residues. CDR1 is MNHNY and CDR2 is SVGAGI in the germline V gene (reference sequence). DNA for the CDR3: TGTGCCAGCAGTCCGACCCGGCAGGTCGGAAACACCATATATTTT. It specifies CASSPTRQVGNTIYF.

The CDR3 loop is CASSYSRVLNEQFF. CDR3 nucleotides: TGTGCCAGCAGTTACTCCAGGGTCCTAAATGAGCAGTTCTTC. The chain uses TRBV6-6 and TRBJ2-1, with a weak D call TRBD1 (5 bases). This CDR3 region has 14 residues. The germline V and J ends were trimmed by 0 bases and 7 bases, with 10 bases remaining between them. Germline V gene lookup returns CDR1 MNHNY and CDR2 SVGAGI (reference sequence).

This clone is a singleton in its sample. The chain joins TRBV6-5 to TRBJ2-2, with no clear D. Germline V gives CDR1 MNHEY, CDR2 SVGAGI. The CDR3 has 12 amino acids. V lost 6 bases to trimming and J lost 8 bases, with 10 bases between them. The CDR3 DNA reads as TGTGCCAGCAGACCTGTCCTAGGGGAGCTGTTTTTT. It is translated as CASRPVLGELFF.

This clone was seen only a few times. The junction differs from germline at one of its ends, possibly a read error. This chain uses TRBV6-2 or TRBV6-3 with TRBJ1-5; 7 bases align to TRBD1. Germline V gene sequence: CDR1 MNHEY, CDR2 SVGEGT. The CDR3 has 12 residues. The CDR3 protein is CASSYSRGQISF. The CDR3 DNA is TGTGCCAGCAGTTACTCTCGGGGACAGATTTCTTTT.

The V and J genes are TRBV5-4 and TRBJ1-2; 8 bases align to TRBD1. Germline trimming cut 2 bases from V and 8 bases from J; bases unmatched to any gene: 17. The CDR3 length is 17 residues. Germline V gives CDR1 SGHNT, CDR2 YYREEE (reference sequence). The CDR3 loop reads CASSFRGRDWVRWGYTF. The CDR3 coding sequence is TGTGCCAGCAGCTTCAGGGGGCGGGATTGGGTGCGATGGGGCTACACCTTC.

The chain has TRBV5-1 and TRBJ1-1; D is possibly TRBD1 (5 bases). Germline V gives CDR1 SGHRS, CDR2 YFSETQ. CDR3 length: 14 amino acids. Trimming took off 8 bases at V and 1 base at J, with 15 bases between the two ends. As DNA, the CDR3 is TGCGCCAGTACGGGAGCAGGGACGAACACTGAAGCTTTCTTT. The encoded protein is CASTGAGTNTEAFF.

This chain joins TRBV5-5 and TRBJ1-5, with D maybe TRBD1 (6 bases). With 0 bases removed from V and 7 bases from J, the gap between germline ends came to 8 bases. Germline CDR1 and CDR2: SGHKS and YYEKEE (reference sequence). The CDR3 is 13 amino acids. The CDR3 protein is CASSLDRAQPQHF. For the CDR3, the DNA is TGTGCCAGCAGCTTGGACAGGGCCCAGCCCCAGCATTTT.

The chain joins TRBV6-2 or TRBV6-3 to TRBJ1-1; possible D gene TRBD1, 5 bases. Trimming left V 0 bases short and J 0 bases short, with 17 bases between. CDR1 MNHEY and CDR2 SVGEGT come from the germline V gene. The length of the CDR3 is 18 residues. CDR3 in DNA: TGTGCCAGCAGTTACTCGCTCAGGGTTACTAAACTGAACACTGAAGCTTTCTTT. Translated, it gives CASSYSLRVTKLNTEAFF.

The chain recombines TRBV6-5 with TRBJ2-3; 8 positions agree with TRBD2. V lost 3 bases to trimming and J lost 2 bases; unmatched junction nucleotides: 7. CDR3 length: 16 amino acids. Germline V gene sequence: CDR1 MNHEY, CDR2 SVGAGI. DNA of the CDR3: TGTGCCAGCAGTTATGGTCGGGGGGGCCTCACAGATACGCAGTATTTT. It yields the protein CASSYGRGGLTDTQYF.

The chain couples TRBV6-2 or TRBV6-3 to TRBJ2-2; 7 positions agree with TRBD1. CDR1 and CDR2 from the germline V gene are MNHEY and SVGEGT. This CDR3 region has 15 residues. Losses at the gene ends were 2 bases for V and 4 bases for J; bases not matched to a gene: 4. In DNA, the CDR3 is TGTGCCAGCAGTTACCCGACAGGGCTCACCGGGGAGCTGTTTTTT. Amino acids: CASSYPTGLTGELFF.

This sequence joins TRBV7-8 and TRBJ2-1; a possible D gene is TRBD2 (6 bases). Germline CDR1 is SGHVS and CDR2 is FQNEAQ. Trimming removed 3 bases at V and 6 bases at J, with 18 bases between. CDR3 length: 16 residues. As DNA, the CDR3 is TGTGCCAGCAGCTTGTTGCGGGGCCCCCGAGGCAATGAGCAGTTCTTC. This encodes CASSLLRGPRGNEQFF. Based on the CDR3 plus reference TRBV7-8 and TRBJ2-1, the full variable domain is GAGVSQSPRYKVAKRGQDVALRCDPISGHVSLFWYQQALGQGPEFLTYFQNEAQLDKSGLPSDRFFAERPEGSVSTLKIQRTQQEDSAVYLCASSLLRGPRGNEQFFGPGTRLTVL.

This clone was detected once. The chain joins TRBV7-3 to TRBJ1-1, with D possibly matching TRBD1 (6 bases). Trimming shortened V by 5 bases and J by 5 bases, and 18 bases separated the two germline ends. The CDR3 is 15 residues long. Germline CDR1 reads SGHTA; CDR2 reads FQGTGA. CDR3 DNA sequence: TGTGCCAGCAGCATTTCAGGGGCCCCGGGTACTGAAGCTTTCTTT. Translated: CASSISGAPGTEAFF. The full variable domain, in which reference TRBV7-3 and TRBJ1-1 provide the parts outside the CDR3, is GAGVSQTPSNKVTEKGKYVELRCDPISGHTALYWYRQSLGQGPEFLIYFQGTGAADDSGLPNDRFFAVRPEGSVSTLKIQRTERGDSAVYLCASSISGAPGTEAFFGQGTRLTVV.

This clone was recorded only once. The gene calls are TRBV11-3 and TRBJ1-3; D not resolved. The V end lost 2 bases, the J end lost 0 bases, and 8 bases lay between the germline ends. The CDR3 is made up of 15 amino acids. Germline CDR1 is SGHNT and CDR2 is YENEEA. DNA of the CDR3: TGTGCCAGCAGCTTACGCGGATCCTCTGGAAACACCATATATTTT. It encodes CASSLRGSSGNTIYF.

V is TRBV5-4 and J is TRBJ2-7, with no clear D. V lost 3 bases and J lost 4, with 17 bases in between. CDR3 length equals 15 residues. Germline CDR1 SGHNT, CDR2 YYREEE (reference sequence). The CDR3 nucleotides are TGTGCCAGCAGCTCGGGTACCCGCGCAAAGTACGAGCAGTACTTC. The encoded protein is CASSSGTRAKYEQYF.

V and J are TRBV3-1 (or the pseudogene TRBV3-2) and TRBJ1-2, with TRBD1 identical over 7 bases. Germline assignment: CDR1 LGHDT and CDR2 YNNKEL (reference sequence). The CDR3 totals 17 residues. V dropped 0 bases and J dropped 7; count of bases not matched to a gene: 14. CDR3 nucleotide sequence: TGTGCCAGCAGCCAAGATGCGACAGGGAAATCTTGGGGTGGCTACACCTTC. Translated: CASSQDATGKSWGGYTF.

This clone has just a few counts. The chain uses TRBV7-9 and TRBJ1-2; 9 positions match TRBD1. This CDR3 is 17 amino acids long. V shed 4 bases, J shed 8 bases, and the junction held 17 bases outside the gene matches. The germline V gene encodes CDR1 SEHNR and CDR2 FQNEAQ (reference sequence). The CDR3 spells CASSSSPGTGLSYGYTF. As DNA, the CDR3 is TGTGCCAGCAGCTCGTCCCCCGGGACAGGGTTGTCCTACGGCTACACCTTC.

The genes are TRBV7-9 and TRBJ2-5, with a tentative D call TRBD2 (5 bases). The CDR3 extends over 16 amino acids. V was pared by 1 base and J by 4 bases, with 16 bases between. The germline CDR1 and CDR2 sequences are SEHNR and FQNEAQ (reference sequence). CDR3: CASSLVVGSGGETQYF. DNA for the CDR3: TGTGCCAGCAGCTTAGTTGTGGGCAGCGGTGGAGAGACCCAGTACTTC.

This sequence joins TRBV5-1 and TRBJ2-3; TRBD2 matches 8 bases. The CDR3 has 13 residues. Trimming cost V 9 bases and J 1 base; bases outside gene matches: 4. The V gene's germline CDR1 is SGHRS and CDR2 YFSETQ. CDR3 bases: TGCGCCACTGACGGGGGGGGCACAGATACGCAGTATTTT. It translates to CATDGGGTDTQYF.

DNA for the CDR3: TGTGCCAGCAGCCAAGGGGGGCAGGGGCAATGGGGTGAGCAGTACTTC. Its translation is CASSQGGQGQWGEQYF. V gene TRBV14 combines with J gene TRBJ2-7; TRBD1 is a possible D gene (6 bases). From germline, CDR1 is SGHDN and CDR2 FVKESK. V lost 1 base and J 7 bases, leaving 20 bases between the germline ends. CDR3 size: 16 residues.

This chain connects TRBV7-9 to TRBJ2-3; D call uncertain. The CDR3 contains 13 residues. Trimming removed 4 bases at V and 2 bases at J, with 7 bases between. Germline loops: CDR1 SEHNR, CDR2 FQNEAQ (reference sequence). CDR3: CASSSQITDTQYF. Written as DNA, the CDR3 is TGTGCCAGCAGCTCCCAGATCACAGATACGCAGTATTTT.

The DNA for the CDR3 is TGTGCCAGCTCCGGGATGATGAACACTGAAGCTTTCTTT. Translated, it gives CASSGMMNTEAFF. The gene calls are TRBV6-5 and TRBJ1-1; D gene unclear. With 8 bases removed from V and 0 bases from J, the gap between germline ends came to 10 bases. CDR3 length equals 13 residues. Germline lookup yields CDR1 MNHEY and CDR2 SVGAGI.

This CDR3 is CASSLGESYGYTF. The CDR3 nucleotides are TGTGCCAGCAGTCTAGGGGAATCCTATGGCTACACCTTC. The J gene is TRBJ1-2, the V gene TRBV6-6; TRBD1 might be the D (5 bases). Trimming stripped 5 bases from V and 4 bases from J, with 11 bases between. The germline V gene has CDR1 MNHNY and CDR2 SVGAGI (reference sequence). This CDR3 contains 13 residues.

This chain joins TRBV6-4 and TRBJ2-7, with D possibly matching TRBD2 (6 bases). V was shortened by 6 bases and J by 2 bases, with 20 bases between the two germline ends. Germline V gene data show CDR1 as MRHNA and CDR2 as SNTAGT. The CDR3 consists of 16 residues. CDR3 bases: TGTGCCAGCAGGCCCTTCGGGACTCAACCTCCCTACGAGCAGTACTTC. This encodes CASRPFGTQPPYEQYF.